The present T cell receptor beta chain was sequenced within a study of tissue T cells after allogeneic stem cell transplantation. About the study: Recipient PBMCs from before transplant existed for about five GVHD patients. Findings and caveats of the study: Anatomically similar tissues had similar TCR repertoires within each patient. Tissue-detected TCR repertoire was only partly captured by blood and spleen T cells.

CDR3 sequences, V/J genes, frequencies and template counts came from survey-depth TCRbeta sequencing. The method was immunoSEQ multiplex PCR; TCRdb's version includes in-frame clones alone and lacks a portion of them. This table holds 42,000 or so clones, approximately 92% found once. CDR1 is MGHRA, CDR2 YSYEKL, per germline. The J segment lost 3 bases and the V segment lost 1 base, leaving 5 bases of the junction unmatched. The CDR3 runs to 17 residues. As concerns this clone: The antigen remains undetermined.

This sequence was found in a woman between 40 and 69 years old who later had graft-versus-host disease after an allogeneic stem cell transplant. V gene TRBV4-1 combines with J gene TRBJ1-3; 11 nucleotides agree with TRBD1. The sample was blood, taken before transplantation. The CDR3 region is CASSQVGQGAGGNTIYF. The CDR3 DNA sequence: TGCGCCAGCAGCCAAGTCGGACAGGGGGCGGGTGGAAACACCATATATTTT.